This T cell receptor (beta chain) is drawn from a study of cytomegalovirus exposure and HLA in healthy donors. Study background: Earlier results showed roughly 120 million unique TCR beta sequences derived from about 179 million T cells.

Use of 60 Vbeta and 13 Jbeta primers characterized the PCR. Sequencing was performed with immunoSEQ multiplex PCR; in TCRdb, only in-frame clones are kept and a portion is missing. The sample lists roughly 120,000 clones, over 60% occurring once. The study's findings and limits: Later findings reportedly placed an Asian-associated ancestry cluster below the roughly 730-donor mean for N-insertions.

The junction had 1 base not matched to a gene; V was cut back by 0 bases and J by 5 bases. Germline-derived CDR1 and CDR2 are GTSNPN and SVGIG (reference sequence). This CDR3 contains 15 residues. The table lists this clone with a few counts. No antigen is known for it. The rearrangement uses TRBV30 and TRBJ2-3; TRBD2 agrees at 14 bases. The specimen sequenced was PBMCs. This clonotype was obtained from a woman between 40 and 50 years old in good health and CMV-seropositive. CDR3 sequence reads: CAWSVGLAGVDTQYF. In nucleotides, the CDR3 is TGTGCCTGGAGTGTGGGACTAGCGGGAGTAGATACGCAGTATTTT.